The entry below gives a single T cell receptor (beta chain) sequence along with its context. The antigen remains undetermined. This record belongs to a study of cytomegalovirus exposure and HLA in healthy donors. Study-level points and caveats: Investigators reported around 150 TCR beta chains as tied to cytomegalovirus.

The donors were members of the roughly 120-subject validation cohort (separate from the approximately 670-subject first cohort). The protocol was immunoSEQ multiplex PCR, while the TCRdb copy is restricted to in-frame clones and leaves out a portion. Seen here are fewer than 250,000 clones, 86% observed once, and the top ten hold roughly 1.5%. Sequenced input: PBMCs. This receptor was taken from a woman aged 18 to 35 in good health and CMV-seronegative.

CDR3 DNA: TGTGCCAGCAGCCAAGATCTTCGCCTAGCGGGAGCCAAACAGTACTTC. Amino acids: CASSQDLRLAGAKQYF. The rearrangement links TRBV14 to TRBJ2-7, with TRBD2 identical over 10 bases. The length of the CDR3 is 16 residues. CDR1 SGHDN and CDR2 FVKESK come from the germline V gene. V was pared by 0 bases and J by 10 bases, with 12 bases of the junction left unmatched.